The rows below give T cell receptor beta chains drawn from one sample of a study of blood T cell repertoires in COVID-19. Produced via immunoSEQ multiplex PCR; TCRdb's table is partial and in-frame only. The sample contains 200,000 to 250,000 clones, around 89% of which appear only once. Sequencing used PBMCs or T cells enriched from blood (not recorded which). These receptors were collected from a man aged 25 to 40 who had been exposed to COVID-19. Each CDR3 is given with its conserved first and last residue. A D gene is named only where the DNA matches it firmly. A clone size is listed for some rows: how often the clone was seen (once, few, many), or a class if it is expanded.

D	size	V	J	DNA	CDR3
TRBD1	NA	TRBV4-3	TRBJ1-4	TGCGCCAGCAGCCAAGATCGGACAGGCGAGGGTGAAAAACTGTTTTTT	CASSQDRTGEGEKLFF
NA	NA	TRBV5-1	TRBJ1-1	TGCGCCAGCAGCTTGATTCTTCCGAACACTGAAGCTTTCTTT	CASSLILPNTEAFF
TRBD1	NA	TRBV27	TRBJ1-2	TGTGCCAGCAGCCCTGCCCGGGACAGGGACTATGGCTACACCTTC	CASSPARDRDYGYTF
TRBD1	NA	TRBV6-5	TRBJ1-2	TGTGCCAGCAGTTATACTTGGGACAGGATAAACTATGGCTACACCTTC	CASSYTWDRINYGYTF
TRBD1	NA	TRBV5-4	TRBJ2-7	TGTGCCAGCAGCCGGGGGACAGGTGGACAATACGAGCAGTACTTC	CASSRGTGGQYEQYF
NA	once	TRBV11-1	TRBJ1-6	TGTGCCAGCAGCCAATCAGGGACATATTCACCCCTCCACTTT	CASSQSGTYSPLHF
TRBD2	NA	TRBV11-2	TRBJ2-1	TGTGCCAGCAGCTTAGGACTAGCGGGTTCAAATGAGCAGTTCTTC	CASSLGLAGSNEQFF
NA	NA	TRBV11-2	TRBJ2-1	TGTGCCAGCAGCCCTTCCGGGTCAAAAAATGAGCAGTTCTTC	CASSPSGSKNEQFF
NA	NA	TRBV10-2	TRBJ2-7	TGCGCCAGCAGTGACCCGGCCGGCCTGACGCGGGGCGAGCAGTACTTC	CASSDPAGLTRGEQYF
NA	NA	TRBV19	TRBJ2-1	TGTGCCAGTAGTCCGTACCAGGGCCTCTACAATGAGCAGTTCTTC	CASSPYQGLYNEQFF
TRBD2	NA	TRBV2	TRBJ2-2	TGTGCCAGCAGGGGGAGCGGGGGGCAAAACACCGGGGAGCTGTTTTTT	CASRGSGGQNTGELFF
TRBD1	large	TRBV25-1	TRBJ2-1	TGTGCCAGCAGTGCGGACGCGGGACAGGGTTACAATGAGCAGTTCTTC	CASSADAGQGYNEQFF
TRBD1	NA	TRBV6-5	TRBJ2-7	TGTGCCAGCAGTTACCGTAGGACAGGGATCAAGTACGAGCAGTACTTC	CASSYRRTGIKYEQYF
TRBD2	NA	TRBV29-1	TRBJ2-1	TGCAGCGTGCAAACCGGGACTAGCGGGCCCCATCAGTTCTTC	CSVQTGTSGPHQFF
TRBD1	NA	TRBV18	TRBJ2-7	TGTGCCAGCTCACGGGACGACAGGGAGTACGAGCAGTACTTC	CASSRDDREYEQYF
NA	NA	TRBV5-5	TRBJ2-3	TGTGCCAGCAGCTTGGGGGCGGGGAGCACAGATACGCAGTATTTT	CASSLGAGSTDTQYF
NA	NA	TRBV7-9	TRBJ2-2	TGTGCCAGCAGCCCACCCGGCACCGGGGAGCTGTTTTTT	CASSPPGTGELFF
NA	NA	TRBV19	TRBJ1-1	TGTGCCAGTAAGCCCGGGGGAAGTTGGCAAGCTTTCTTT	CASKPGGSWQAFF
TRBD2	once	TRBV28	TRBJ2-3	TGTGCCAGCAGTTTCGCGGGGGGCAGAGATACGCAGTATTTT	CASSFAGGRDTQYF
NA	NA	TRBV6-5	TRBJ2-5	TGTGCCAGCAAAGTCGGCGGGGCCACGGGGGAGACCCAGTACTTC	CASKVGGATGETQYF
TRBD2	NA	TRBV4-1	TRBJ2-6	TGCGCCAGCAGCCAAGGAACGGTAGCGGGGGAGTATAGCTCTGGGGCCAACGTCCTGACTTTC	CASSQGTVAGEYSSGANVLTF
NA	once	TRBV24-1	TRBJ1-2	TGTGCCACCAGTGGAGGACAGAACTATGGCTACACCTTC	CATSGGQNYGYTF
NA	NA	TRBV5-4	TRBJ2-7	TGTGCCAGCAGCTCGCGCTACGAGCAGTACTTC	CASSSRYEQYF
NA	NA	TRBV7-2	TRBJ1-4	TGTGCCAGCAGCTTAGCGTCGGGAAAACTGTTTTTT	CASSLASGKLFF
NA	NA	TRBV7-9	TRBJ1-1	TGTGCCAGCAGCCTCACAGGTAACACTGAAGCTTTCTTT	CASSLTGNTEAFF
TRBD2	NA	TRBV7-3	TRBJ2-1	TGTGCCAGCAGCCTAGCGGGGGGCCGATTGAGCTCCTACAATGAGCAGTTCTTC	CASSLAGGRLSSYNEQFF
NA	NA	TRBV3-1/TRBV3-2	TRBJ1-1	TGTGCCAGCAGCCAATCCGAGGTTTCTGCTTTCTTT	CASSQSEVSAFF
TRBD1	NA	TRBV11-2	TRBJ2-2	TGTGCCAGCAGCGCGGACAGGATGAACACCGGGGAGCTGTTTTTT	CASSADRMNTGELFF
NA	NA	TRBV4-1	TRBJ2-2	TGCGCCAGCAGCCAAGGGCGGGGGAACACCGGGGAGCTGTTTTTT	CASSQGRGNTGELFF
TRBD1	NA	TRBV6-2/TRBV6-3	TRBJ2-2	TGTGCCAGCAGTTACGTCACAGGGGGTACCGGGGAGCTGTTTTTT	CASSYVTGGTGELFF
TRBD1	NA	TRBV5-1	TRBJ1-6	TGCGCCAGCAGCACCACCGGGACAGGGTCACCCCTCCACTTT	CASSTTGTGSPLHF
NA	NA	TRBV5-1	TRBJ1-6	TGCGCCAGCAGCTTTGATCACCCCGGGTCCTCCTATAATTCACCCCTCCACTTT	CASSFDHPGSSYNSPLHF
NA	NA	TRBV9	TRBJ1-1	TGTGCCAGCAGGGGCGGGGAGGCAGGTTTAGAAGCTTTCTTT	CASRGGEAGLEAFF
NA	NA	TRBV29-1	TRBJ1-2	TGCAGCGTTGGACACCTCTATGGCTACACCTTC	CSVGHLYGYTF
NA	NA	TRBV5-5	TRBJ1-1	TGTGCCAGCAGCACTAACAGGGCGGACACTGAAGCTTTCTTT	CASSTNRADTEAFF
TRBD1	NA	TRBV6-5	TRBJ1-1	TGTGCCAGCAGTTATTCGACAGGGGAAGCTTTCTTT	CASSYSTGEAFF
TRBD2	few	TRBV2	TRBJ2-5	TGTGCCAGCAGTGGGGGGGGGCCTAGCGGGCAAGAGACCCAGTACTTC	CASSGGGPSGQETQYF
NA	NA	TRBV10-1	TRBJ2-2	TGCGCCAGCAAGAGGGGGACCGGGGAGCTGTTTTTT	CASKRGTGELFF
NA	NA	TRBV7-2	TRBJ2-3	TGTGCCAGCAGCTTCCGTGGGGGCCGGGGAGATACGCAGTATTTT	CASSFRGGRGDTQYF
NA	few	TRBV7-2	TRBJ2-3	TGTGCCAGCAGCGTGAGGGGCACAGATACGCAGTATTTT	CASSVRGTDTQYF
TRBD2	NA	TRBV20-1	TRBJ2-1	TGCAGTGCTAGTACGACTAGCGGGGGGGCCAATGAGCAGTTCTTC	CSASTTSGGANEQFF
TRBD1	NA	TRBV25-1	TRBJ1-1	TGTGCCAGCAGTGAGACAGGGGAAGCTTTCTTT	CASSETGEAFF
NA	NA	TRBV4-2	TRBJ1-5	TGTGCCAGCAGCCAATCCGGGGAACAGCCCCAGCATTTT	CASSQSGEQPQHF
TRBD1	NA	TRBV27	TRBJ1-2	TGTGCCAGCAGTCCCGACCCGACAGGGGGCATTTATGGCTACACCTTC	CASSPDPTGGIYGYTF
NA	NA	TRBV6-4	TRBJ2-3	TGTGCCAGCAGTCCGGTTTCCACAGATACGCAGTATTTT	CASSPVSTDTQYF
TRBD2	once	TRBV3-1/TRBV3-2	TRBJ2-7	TGTGCCAGCAGCCCCCGGGGGAGCGGGGGAGCCTACGAGCAGTACTTC	CASSPRGSGGAYEQYF
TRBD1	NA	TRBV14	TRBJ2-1	TGTGCCAGCAGCCCCTTAGGACAGGGGGCAGATGAGCAGTTCTTC	CASSPLGQGADEQFF
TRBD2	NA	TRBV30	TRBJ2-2	TGTGCCTGGAGTGTACTGGGGGGGGGCACCGGGGAGCTGTTTTTT	CAWSVLGGGTGELFF
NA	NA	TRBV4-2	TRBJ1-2	TGTGCCAGCAGCCAAGACCGACACAGAGTCCACACCTTC	CASSQDRHRVHTF
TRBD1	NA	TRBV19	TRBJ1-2	TGTGCCAGTAGTAGCGACAGGGACTATGGCTACACCTTC	CASSSDRDYGYTF
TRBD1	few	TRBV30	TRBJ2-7	TGTGCCTGGAGTATAGGATTCGGGACAGGGTCCTACGAGCAGTACTTC	CAWSIGFGTGSYEQYF
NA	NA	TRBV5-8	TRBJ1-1	TGTGCCAGCAGCTCGTTGACTTCCCTCGGGGCTTTCTTT	CASSSLTSLGAFF
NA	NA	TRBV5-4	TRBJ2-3	TGTGCCAGCAGCACCCGGGAGCGGTCAGATACGCAGTATTTT	CASSTRERSDTQYF
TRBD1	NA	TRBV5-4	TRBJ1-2	TGTGCCAGCAGCTTGCCGGCGGACAGGGCCAAGCACACCTTC	CASSLPADRAKHTF
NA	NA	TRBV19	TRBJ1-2	TGTGCCAGTAGTATTCGGGGGGCGTCTGGCTACACCTTC	CASSIRGASGYTF
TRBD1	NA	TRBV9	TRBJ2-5	TGTGCCAGCAGCGTAGCGACAGGGAATGTGTACCAAGAGACCCAGTACTTC	CASSVATGNVYQETQYF
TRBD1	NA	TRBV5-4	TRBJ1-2	TGTGCCAGCAGCCCGGGACAGGGGGCTGCTAACTATGGCTACACCTTC	CASSPGQGAANYGYTF
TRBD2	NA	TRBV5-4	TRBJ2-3	TGTGCCAGCAGCTTGGCCTGGGGGGGGGCAGATACGCAGTATTTT	CASSLAWGGADTQYF